The clone carrying this TCR beta chain was seen only a few times. As handled by the study authors: Reference gene primer amplification gave estimated nucleated cell counts. The table came from immunoSEQ multiplex PCR; TCRdb's copy has only in-frame clones and leaves some out. For V, J and clone size, that table is used; D and trimming come from the DNA. The sample lists about 14,000 clones, over 75% seen once, with roughly 28% in the top ten. The data derive from a study of blood T cell repertoires in COVID-19. About the research overall: The United States, Italy and Spain supplied acute and convalescent COVID-19 samples. In each case, the material was cDNA or gDNA derived from T cells, B-cell-depleted T cells, or PBMCs.

The sample was peripheral blood. This sequence was found in a human donor in a cohort sampled during active COVID-19.

Written as DNA, the CDR3 is TGTGCCAGTAGCGGGGACATACGCACTGAAGCTTTCTTT. Protein product: CASSGDIRTEAFF. The chain joins TRBV19 to TRBJ1-1, with D tentatively TRBD1 (6 bases). Germline CDR1 reads LNHDA; CDR2 reads SQIVND (reference sequence). This CDR3 has 13 amino acids. Trimming left V 6 bases short and J 4 bases short, with 12 bases between.